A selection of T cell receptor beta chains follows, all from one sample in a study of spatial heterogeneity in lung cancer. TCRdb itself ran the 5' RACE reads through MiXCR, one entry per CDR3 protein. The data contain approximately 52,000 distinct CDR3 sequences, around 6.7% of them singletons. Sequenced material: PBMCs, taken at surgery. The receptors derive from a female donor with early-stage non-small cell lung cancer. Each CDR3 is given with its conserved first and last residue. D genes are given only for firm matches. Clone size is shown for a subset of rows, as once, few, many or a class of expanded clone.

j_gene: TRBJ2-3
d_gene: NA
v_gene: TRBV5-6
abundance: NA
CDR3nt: TGTGCCAGCAGTTTTGGTGGGGGAGATACGCAGTATTTT
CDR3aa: CASSFGGGDTQYF

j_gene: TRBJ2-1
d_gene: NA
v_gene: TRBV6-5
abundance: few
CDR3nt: TGTGCCAGCAGTTTACGGGGTGTCCATGAGCAGTTCTTC
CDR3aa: CASSLRGVHEQFF

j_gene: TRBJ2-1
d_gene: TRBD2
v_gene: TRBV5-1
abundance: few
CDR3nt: TGCGCCAGCAGCCCGTCGGGACTAGCGGGGAATTCTTCCTACAATGAGCAGTTCTTC
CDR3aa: CASSPSGLAGNSSYNEQFF

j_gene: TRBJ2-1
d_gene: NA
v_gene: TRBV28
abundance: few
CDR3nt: TGTGCCAGCAGTTTATTCCCCGGGGTTGAGGTGGGTACGAATGAGCAGTTCTTC
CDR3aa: CASSLFPGVEVGTNEQFF

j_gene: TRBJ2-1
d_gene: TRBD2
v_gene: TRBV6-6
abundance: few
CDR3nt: TGTGCCAGCAGCTTATTAACTAGCGGGGGGGCCAATGAGCAGTTCTTC
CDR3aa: CASSLLTSGGANEQFF

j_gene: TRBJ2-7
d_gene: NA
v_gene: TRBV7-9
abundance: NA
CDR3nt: TGTGCCAGCAGCTTAGGCGGGGGCCTATCCTACGAGCAGTACTTC
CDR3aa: CASSLGGGLSYEQYF

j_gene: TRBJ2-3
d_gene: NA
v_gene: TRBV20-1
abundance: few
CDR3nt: TGCAGTGCTAGAGATCCGTATCGGCCACTCACAGATACGCAGTATTTT
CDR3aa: CSARDPYRPLTDTQYF

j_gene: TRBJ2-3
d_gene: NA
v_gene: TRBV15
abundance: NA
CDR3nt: TGTGCCACCAGCAGAGCTAGCACAGATACGCAGTATTTT
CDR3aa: CATSRASTDTQYF

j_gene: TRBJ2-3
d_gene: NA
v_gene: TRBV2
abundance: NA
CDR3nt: TGTGCCAGCAGTCTTATGGGATATACGCAGTATTTT
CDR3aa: CASSLMGYTQYF

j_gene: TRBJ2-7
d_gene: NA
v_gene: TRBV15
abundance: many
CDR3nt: TGTGCCACCAGCAGAGATCAGCGCGAGCAGTACTTC
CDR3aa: CATSRDQREQYF

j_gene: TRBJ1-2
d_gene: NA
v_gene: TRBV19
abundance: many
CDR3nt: TGTGCCAGTAGTATTCGCAGGGTAAACTATGGCTACACCTTC
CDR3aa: CASSIRRVNYGYTF

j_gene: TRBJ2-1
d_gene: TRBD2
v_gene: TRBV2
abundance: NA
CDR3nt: TGTGCCAGCAGAAATCCTAGCGGGGGATGGAATGAGCAGTTCTTC
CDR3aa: CASRNPSGGWNEQFF

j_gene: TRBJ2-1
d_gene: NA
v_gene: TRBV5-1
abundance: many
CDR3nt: TGCGCCAGCAGCTTGGGGGTAATTGAAAATGAGCAGTTCTTC
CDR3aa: CASSLGVIENEQFF

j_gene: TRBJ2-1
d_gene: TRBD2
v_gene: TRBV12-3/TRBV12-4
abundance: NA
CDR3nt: TGTGCCAGCAGTATGGGGACTAGCGGGGGGTACAATGAGCAGTTCTTC
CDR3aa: CASSMGTSGGYNEQFF

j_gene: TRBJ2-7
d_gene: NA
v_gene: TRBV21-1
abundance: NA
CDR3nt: TGTGCCACTAGGCCCCCTCCCGGAGGCTCAAGCTACGAGCAGTACTTC
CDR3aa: CATRPPPGGSSYEQYF

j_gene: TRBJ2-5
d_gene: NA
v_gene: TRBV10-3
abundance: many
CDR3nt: TGTGCCATCAGTGAGTGGAGAGGGAAAGAGACCCAGTACTTC
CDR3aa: CAISEWRGKETQYF

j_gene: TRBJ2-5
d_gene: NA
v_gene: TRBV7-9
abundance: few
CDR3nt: TGTGCCAGCAGCTTATCCGGGGCGGAGACCCAGTACTTC
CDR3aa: CASSLSGAETQYF